This T cell receptor (beta chain) was retrieved from a study of siplizumab effects on memory and regulatory T cells. The V gene's germline CDR1 is GTSNPN and CDR2 SVGIG (reference sequence). The V and J ends lost 0 bases and 8 bases respectively, with 10 bases between them. This CDR3 comprises 12 residues. Study observations and caveats: Greater diversity than memory cells seemed evident in naive T cells, which also appeared to be major alloresponse contributors. Alloreactive sequences tracing back to unstimulated CD4+ memory cells were significantly reduced by siplizumab.

In regard to this clone: Its antigen is still unknown.

Assay: immunoSEQ multiplex PCR; the TCRdb copy retains only in-frame clones and omits some. The sample comprises some 110,000 clones, roughly 93% of which are singletons, and approximately 0.67% rests with the top ten. The clonotype was recovered from a human donor in good health. The chain recombines TRBV30 with TRBJ1-2; tentative D call: TRBD1 (5 bases). Source material: Tregs sorted from blood. The DNA for the CDR3 is TGTGCCTGGAGTGTGGGGACGCGAGGCTACACCTTC. This encodes CAWSVGTRGYTF.